Below are 24 T cell receptor beta chains sequenced from a single sample in a study of CD8+CD57+ T cells in acquired aplastic anemia. The authors sequenced patients whose flow cytometry had shown CD8+CD57+ cell expansion. The template used for profiling TCR beta VDJ and CDR3 was genomic DNA. In TCRdb, the reads were re-called with MiXCR into one record per CDR3 protein. The sample lists about 150,000 distinct CDR3 sequences, less than 60% occurring once. The sample was sorted CD4+, CD8+, or CD8+CD57+ T cells (not recorded which) from PBMCs. These receptors all come from a human donor with aplastic anemia.

The chain combines TRBV19 with TRBJ1-1; D gene uncertain. Trimming took 4 bases from V and 0 from J, leaving 9 bases between them. The CDR3 runs 14 residues. From germline, CDR1 is LNHDA and CDR2 SQIVND (reference sequence). The CDR3 region is CASSTGIMNTEAFF. The DNA of the CDR3 is TGTGCCAGTAGTACCGGGATCATGAACACTGAAGCTTTCTTT.

V gene TRBV29-1 combines with J gene TRBJ1-1; D is undetermined. Germline assignment: CDR1 SQVTM and CDR2 ANQGSEA. The CDR3 totals 11 residues. With 0 bases removed from V and 6 bases from J, the gap between germline ends came to 5 bases. For the CDR3, the DNA is TGCAGCGTTGAAGATGTACCTGAAGCTTTCTTT. Translated, it gives CSVEDVPEAFF.

This clonotype showed up many times. V and J are TRBV10-3 and TRBJ1-2; tentative D call: TRBD1 (5 bases). Per the germline V gene, CDR1 is ENHRY and CDR2 is SYGVKD. V was pared by 0 bases and J by 3 bases, with 8 bases between. This CDR3 is built from 14 residues. The CDR3 spells CAISESQGHYGYTF. As DNA, the CDR3 is TGTGCCATCAGTGAGTCGCAGGGCCACTATGGCTACACCTTC.

This clonotype has just a few counts. The chain employs TRBV12-3 or TRBV12-4 and TRBJ2-1, with 8 positions matching TRBD2. With V trimmed by 0 bases and J by 0 bases, 4 bases remained unmatched. The CDR3 extends over 17 amino acids. CDR3 nucleotide sequence: TGTGCCAGCAGTTTAGCCGAGAGCGGGAGCTCCTACAATGAGCAGTTCTTC. Protein sequence: CASSLAESGSSYNEQFF.

This chain connects TRBV2 to TRBJ2-7, with 8 bases fitting TRBD2. CDR1 is SNHLY, CDR2 FYNNEI, per germline. The CDR3 totals 13 residues. The J segment lost 2 bases and the V segment lost 6 bases, leaving 3 bases of the junction unmatched. The CDR3 coding sequence is TGTGCCAGCAGGGCGGGACTAGCCTACGAGCAGTACTTC. It encodes CASRAGLAYEQYF.

This clonotype was seen repeatedly, ten times or more. The chain joins TRBV20-1 to TRBJ1-1; D remains ambiguous. V was pared by 7 bases and J by 6 bases, with 9 bases between. CDR3 length: 10 residues. Germline assignment: CDR1 DFQATT and CDR2 SNEGSKA (reference sequence). The DNA for the CDR3 is TGCAGTGGGGGAAACCCTGAAGCTTTCTTT. Translated: CSGGNPEAFF.

This sequence joins TRBV29-1 and TRBJ1-6; a possible D gene is TRBD1 (5 bases). CDR1 SQVTM and CDR2 ANQGSEA come from the germline V gene. This CDR3 contains 13 residues. V shed 7 bases and J shed 7 bases, with 14 bases lying between them. CDR3 in amino acids: CSAQTGDNSPLHF. For the CDR3, the DNA is TGCAGCGCCCAAACAGGCGACAATTCACCCCTCCACTTT.

The chain combines TRBV5-6 with TRBJ1-2, with 10 positions matching TRBD1. The CDR3 runs to 16 residues. Trimming removed 4 bases from V and 4 bases from J; junction bases left unmatched: 10. Germline lookup yields CDR1 SGHDT and CDR2 YYEEEE. The CDR3 nucleotides are TGTGCCAGCAGCCCCAGCCACGGGACAGGGGCCTATGGCTACACCTTC. Its protein is CASSPSHGTGAYGYTF. Drawing the rest from reference TRBV5-6 and TRBJ1-2, the complete variable domain is DAGVTQSPTHLIKTRGQQVTLRCSPKSGHDTVSWYQQALGQGPQFIFQYYEEEERQRGNFPDRFSGHQFPNYSSELNVNALLLGDSALYLCASSPSHGTGAYGYTFGSGTRLTVV.

This clonotype was detected ten times or more. V usage is TRBV7-9 and J usage is TRBJ1-1; no firm D call. CDR1 SEHNR and CDR2 FQNEAQ come from the germline V gene (reference sequence). Trimming pared 1 base from V and 0 bases from J, leaving 9 bases between. This CDR3 comprises 15 residues. Written as DNA, the CDR3 is TGTGCCAGCAGCTTAGGTTCAGTAATGAACACTGAAGCTTTCTTT. Its protein is CASSLGSVMNTEAFF.

The chain uses TRBV24-1 and TRBJ1-5, with TRBD1 matching over 8 bases. The trim removed 4 bases at V and 1 base at J, leaving 5 bases unmatched. Per germline, CDR1 KGHDR and CDR2 SFDVKD. CDR3 length: 16 amino acids. The chain's CDR3 is CATSDRTGGSNQPQHF. The CDR3, as DNA: TGTGCCACCAGTGACCGAACAGGGGGAAGCAATCAGCCCCAGCATTTT.

This clonotype was seen only a few times. V and J are TRBV19 and TRBJ2-2; D gene unclear. CDR1 is LNHDA, CDR2 SQIVND, per germline (reference sequence). The CDR3 has 15 amino acids. Deletions cut 3 bases from V and 4 bases from J, with 12 bases between. CDR3 nucleotides: TGTGCCAGTAGTATTTCGGCCGTCATCACCGGGGAGCTGTTTTTT. This translates into CASSISAVITGELFF.

The chain links TRBV2 to TRBJ1-1; the D gene is possibly TRBD1 (5 bases). The germline V gene has CDR1 SNHLY and CDR2 FYNNEI. Trimming took off 4 bases at V and 9 bases at J, with 15 bases between the two ends. The CDR3 runs to 13 residues. The CDR3 loop reads CASSVGGGSQAFF. CDR3 DNA: TGTGCCAGCAGTGTGGGCGGGGGGTCCCAAGCTTTCTTT.

This sequence joins TRBV3-1 and TRBJ1-1, with a weak D call TRBD1 (5 bases). V lost 1 base to trimming and J lost 3 bases, with 9 bases between them. The CDR3 contains 14 residues. Germline lookup yields CDR1 LGHDT and CDR2 YNNKEL (reference sequence). The CDR3 is CASSQGRGDTEAFF. CDR3 DNA: TGTGCCAGCAGCCAAGGGCGGGGGGACACTGAAGCTTTCTTT.

The chain has TRBV6-4 and TRBJ2-3, with 7 bases fitting TRBD1. The CDR3 extends over 14 amino acids. V lost 5 bases, J lost 1 base, and 3 bases stayed unmatched. Germline CDR1 reads MRHNA; CDR2 reads SNTAGT. CDR3 sequence: CASSQTGGTDTQYF. The CDR3 bases are TGTGCCAGCAGTCAAACAGGGGGCACAGATACGCAGTATTTT.

This clonotype is deemed large. The chain employs TRBV6-4 and TRBJ2-3; 14 nucleotides agree with TRBD2. The V segment lost 5 bases and the J segment 6 bases; nucleotides outside the gene matches: 4. The CDR3 runs 15 residues. Germline loops: CDR1 MRHNA, CDR2 SNTAGT. The CDR3 here is CASSRTSGGLDTQYF. CDR3 bases: TGTGCCAGCAGTCGGACTAGCGGGGGGTTGGATACGCAGTATTTT.

CDR3 sequence reads: CSVDGQSYNEQFF. CDR3 DNA sequence: TGCAGCGTGGATGGACAGTCATACAATGAGCAGTTCTTC. The genes are TRBV29-1 and TRBJ2-7; D might be TRBD1 (6 bases). The end of the DNA is better explained by TRBJ2-1, so the J call may be wrong. CDR1 and CDR2 from the germline V gene are SQVTM and ANQGSEA. The CDR3 has 13 amino acids.

In its sample, this clonotype was seen many times. V gene TRBV4-1 combines with J gene TRBJ1-1; unclear D gene. CDR1 is MGHRA, CDR2 YSYEKL, per germline. The V and J ends lost 0 bases and 8 bases respectively, with 13 bases between them. This CDR3 spans 14 amino acids. In nucleotides, the CDR3 is TGCGCCAGCAGCCAAGAGGTCCCTACAACCGAAGCTTTCTTT. The encoded protein is CASSQEVPTTEAFF.

This clonotype was seen once. The chain employs TRBV20-1 and TRBJ2-3, with 9 bases aligning to TRBD1. This CDR3 is 15 amino acids long. V lost 6 bases and J lost 8; bases outside the gene matches: 15. The germline CDR1 and CDR2 sequences are DFQATT and SNEGSKA (reference sequence). In nucleotides, the CDR3 is TGCAGTGCCAAAGTCCCGGGACAGGGACGCGGTACGCAGTATTTT. This gives the protein CSAKVPGQGRGTQYF.

This clonotype has ten or more counts. V usage is TRBV4-2 and J usage is TRBJ2-5; tentative D call: TRBD1 (5 bases). The CDR3 sequence is 15 residues long. The V gene lost 1 base and the J gene lost 4 bases, with 13 bases spanning the gap. CDR1 is LGHNA, CDR2 YNFKEQ, per germline. For the CDR3, the DNA is TGTGCCAGCAGCCAAGGGGGTGAAGGGGTAGAGACCCAGTACTTC. Translated, it gives CASSQGGEGVETQYF.

The chain couples TRBV3-1 to TRBJ2-1; a weak D match, TRBD2 (6 bases). V was clipped by 1 base and J by 4 bases, with 17 bases between them. CDR1 and CDR2 (germline): LGHDT, YNNKEL (reference sequence). This CDR3 is 17 amino acids long. The CDR3 loop is CASSQAGGSTLYNEQFF. CDR3 sequence (DNA): TGTGCCAGCAGCCAAGCCGGAGGGAGTACATTATACAATGAGCAGTTCTTC.

The rearrangement joins TRBV2 to TRBJ2-7, with 7 bases lining up with TRBD1. The CDR3 has 16 residues. Germline loops: CDR1 SNHLY, CDR2 FYNNEI. Unmatched junction bases numbered 10, after V lost 4 bases and J lost 1 base. The CDR3 nucleotides are TGTGCCAGCAGTGTTCGCCGGGACAGACTATCCTACGAGCAGTACTTC. Protein: CASSVRRDRLSYEQYF.

This chain links TRBV20-1 with TRBJ2-3; D may be TRBD2 (6 bases). Germline V gives CDR1 DFQATT, CDR2 SNEGSKA (reference sequence). V lost 1 base and J lost 2, with 19 bases in between. This CDR3 has 17 amino acids. The CDR3 DNA reads TGCAGTGCTAGAGGTACTCCCGGGACTGGAACCACAGATACGCAGTATTTT. Residues: CSARGTPGTGTTDTQYF.

This clonotype turned up a few times. The chain has TRBV6-5 and TRBJ2-2; 8 bases agree with TRBD2. CDR3 length: 17 amino acids. CDR1 is MNHEY, CDR2 SVGAGI, per germline. V shed 2 bases, J shed 6 bases, and the junction held 11 bases outside the gene matches. The CDR3 region is CASSYRLGGGPAGELFF. CDR3 DNA sequence: TGTGCCAGCAGTTACAGGCTAGGCGGGGGGCCGGCCGGGGAGCTGTTTTTT.

This clonotype was observed a few times. The rearrangement links TRBV24-1 to TRBJ2-1, with 14 bases identical to TRBD2. After removal of 1 base from V and 6 bases from J, the junction contained 1 base not matched to a gene. The CDR3 is 16 residues long. The germline V gene has CDR1 KGHDR and CDR2 SFDVKD. CDR3 bases: TGTGCCACCAGTGATTTCGGGACTAGCGGGAGCAATGAGCAGTTCTTC. Protein product: CATSDFGTSGSNEQFF.